This T cell receptor beta chain stems from a study of blood T cell repertoires in COVID-19. Across the whole study: Some COVID-19 samples were acute and others convalescent; all came from the United States, Italy and Spain. T cells, B-cell-depleted T cells, or PBMCs provided the cDNA or gDNA that served as material.

Trimming removed 5 bases from V and 8 bases from J; junction bases left unmatched: 5. The CDR3 spans 12 residues. CDR1 and CDR2 from the germline V gene are SNHLY and FYNNEI. Under the authors' procedure: Amplification of reference gene primers provided the estimated nucleated cell counts. Using immunoSEQ multiplex PCR, the repertoire was profiled, and TCRdb retains in-frame clones only, with some absent. Clonal size and the V and J genes are those of that table, whereas D and trimming came from the DNA. The top ten hold about 1.7% of the sample, which has some 89,000 clones, roughly nine tenths seen once.

The clonotype was recovered from a man in his sixties with acute or convalescent COVID-19. The specimen was peripheral blood. This chain joins TRBV2 and TRBJ1-2, with TRBD1 identical over 7 bases. The CDR3 DNA follows: TGTGCCAGCAGTCGACAGGGTTGGGGCTACACCTTC. Protein: CASSRQGWGYTF.